The 24 T cell receptor beta chains listed next were all sequenced from one sample in a study of CD8 T cells in Susac syndrome. cDNA came from around 0.5 to 1 ug RNA primed by random hexamers. One entry per CDR3 protein results from TCRdb running MiXCR on the immunoSEQ multiplex PCR reads. The sample holds 200,000 to 250,000 distinct CDR3 sequences, 94% seen once. Material: CD4+ T cells from PBMCs. These receptors were obtained from a human donor with Susac syndrome.

In DNA form, the CDR3 reads TGTGCCAGCAGCCAAGCCGTCCAGGGACGGAAAGAGCAGTTCTTC. It encodes CASSQAVQGRKEQFF. This chain uses TRBV4-2 with TRBJ2-1, with D possibly called TRBD1 or TRBD2 (5 bases each). The germline V and J ends were trimmed by 1 base and 10 bases, with 17 bases remaining between them. CDR3 length: 15 residues. Germline lookup yields CDR1 LGHNA and CDR2 YNFKEQ.

The chain recombines TRBV7-9 with TRBJ1-1, with D uncertain. The germline V and J ends were trimmed by 5 bases and 4 bases, with 17 bases remaining between them. The CDR3 extends over 15 amino acids. Germline values: CDR1 SEHNR, CDR2 FQNEAQ (reference sequence). For the CDR3, the DNA is TGTGCCAGCAGCCTTGGACGGCCGGCCCCCACTGAAGCTTTCTTT. Residues: CASSLGRPAPTEAFF.

In DNA form, the CDR3 reads TGTGCCAGCAGCCAAGATTGGGTAGTGACAGATACGCAGTATTTT. Translation: CASSQDWVVTDTQYF. This chain uses TRBV14 with TRBJ2-3; unclear D gene. Germline values: CDR1 SGHDN, CDR2 FVKESK. V was pared by 0 bases and J by 3 bases, with 10 bases between. CDR3 length: 15 residues.

The V and J genes are TRBV21-1 and TRBJ2-5; the D call of TRBD1 is as the table states it, not checked on the DNA. TRBV21-1 is shown as a pseudogene. The CDR3 length is 14 residues. CDR3 sequence reads: CASILRGRPETQYF. The DNA for the CDR3 is TGTGCCAGCATCTTGAGGGGCAGGCCAGAGACCCAGTACTTC.

This chain uses TRBV28 with TRBJ1-2; tentative D call: TRBD1 (6 bases). The CDR3 loop spans 15 amino acids. V was cut by 4 bases and J by 3 bases, with 15 bases left in between. The germline V gene has CDR1 MDHEN and CDR2 SYDVKM. The DNA for the CDR3 is TGTGCCAGCAGTTCACAGGGCCTCAGGGACTATGGCTACACCTTC. Translation: CASSSQGLRDYGYTF.

The chain couples TRBV4-3 to TRBJ2-2; 14 nucleotides align to TRBD2. The CDR3 consists of 16 residues. The V and J ends lost 2 bases and 6 bases, in that order; junction bases with no gene match: 2. Germline-derived CDR1 and CDR2 are LGHNA and YSLEER. The DNA for the CDR3 is TGCGCCAGCAGCCAAAAGACTAGCGGGGGGGCCGGGGAGCTGTTTTTT. Translating it yields CASSQKTSGGAGELFF.

The gene calls are TRBV18 and TRBJ2-1, with 7 positions matching TRBD1. CDR3 length: 16 residues. J lost 4 bases, V lost 2 bases, and 8 bases had no gene match. Looked up from germline, CDR1 is KGHSH and CDR2 is LQKENI. Here the CDR3 DNA reads TGTGCCAGCTCACCATACCCCGGGACAGAGTACAATGAGCAGTTCTTC. Residues: CASSPYPGTEYNEQFF.

The rearrangement joins TRBV29-1 to TRBJ1-1; D perhaps matches TRBD1 (5 bases). This CDR3 region has 11 residues. Trimming left V 2 bases short and J 6 bases short, with 7 bases between. Per germline, CDR1 SQVTM and CDR2 ANQGSEA. DNA for the CDR3: TGCAGCGTTGAACAGGGAGCTGAAGCTTTCTTT. It yields the protein CSVEQGAEAFF. Based on the CDR3 plus reference TRBV29-1 and TRBJ1-1, the full variable domain is SAVISQKPSRDICQRGTSLTIQCQVDSQVTMMFWYRQQPGQSLTLIATANQGSEATYESGFVIDKFPISRPNLTFSTLTVSNMSPEDSSIYLCSVEQGAEAFFGQGTRLTVV.

This chain uses TRBV20-1 with TRBJ1-6; tentative D call: TRBD1 (5 bases). The germline V and J ends were trimmed by 2 bases and 1 base, with 12 bases remaining between them. CDR3 length: 16 residues. Germline values: CDR1 DFQATT, CDR2 SNEGSKA (reference sequence). In DNA form, the CDR3 reads TGCAGTGCTAGATGGGGACCCGGGTCCTATAATTCACCCCTCCACTTT. It is translated as CSARWGPGSYNSPLHF.

J is TRBJ2-1 and V is TRBV30; 12 bases line up with TRBD1. There are 17 residues in the CDR3. The V and J ends lost 3 bases and 7 bases, in that order; junction bases with no gene match: 13. CDR1 is GTSNPN and CDR2 is SVGIG in the germline V gene (reference sequence). The CDR3 sequence: CAWSPVKGQGARNEQFF. Here the CDR3 DNA reads TGTGCCTGGAGCCCGGTTAAGGGACAGGGGGCGCGGAATGAGCAGTTCTTC.

This chain uses TRBV9 with TRBJ1-4; D is uncertain. V shed 0 bases and J shed 8 bases, with 11 bases lying between them. The CDR3 covers 14 residues. The germline gives CDR1 SGDLS, CDR2 YYNGEE. CDR3 nucleotide sequence: TGTGCCAGCAGCGTAGAAGGGAGGAACGAAAAACTGTTTTTT. It translates to CASSVEGRNEKLFF.

This chain joins TRBV12-3 or TRBV12-4 and TRBJ1-2; 7 bases agree with TRBD1. The junction had 6 bases not matched to a gene; V was cut back by 7 bases and J by 4 bases. This CDR3 is built from 13 residues. CDR3 region: CASILTGSYGYTF. The DNA of the CDR3 is TGTGCCAGCATTCTGACAGGGAGCTATGGCTACACCTTC.

V usage is TRBV30 and J usage is TRBJ1-5; 7 bases match TRBD1. Germline-derived CDR1 and CDR2 are GTSNPN and SVGIG (reference sequence). This CDR3 spans 17 amino acids. Trimming took 0 bases from V and 4 from J; bases not matched to a gene: 12. The CDR3 DNA reads TGTGCCTGGAGTGTAGGGCAGGGGGGCGGACTAAATCAGCCCCAGCATTTT. It specifies CAWSVGQGGGLNQPQHF.

This clonotype was detected only once. Sequence at one end of the junction differs from germline and may be a read error. V gene TRBV20-1 combines with J gene TRBJ2-7; D gene unclear. The CDR3 runs 14 residues. CDR1 DFQATT and CDR2 SNEGSKA come from the germline V gene (reference sequence). CDR3 bases: TGCAGTGCTAGAGATCAAATGAGGATCTACGATCAGTACTTC. It encodes CSARDQMRIYDQYF.

This clonotype was seen a single time. The chain recombines TRBV5-4 with TRBJ1-2; 9 nucleotides line up with TRBD1. CDR1 and CDR2 from the germline V gene are SGHNT and YYREEE (reference sequence). J was trimmed by 7 bases and V by 1 base; bases with no gene match: 14. The CDR3 sequence is 17 residues long. CDR3: CASSLYSGQGVLGGYTF. CDR3 bases: TGTGCCAGCAGCTTGTACTCGGGACAGGGTGTCCTCGGTGGCTACACCTTC.

J is TRBJ1-5 and V is TRBV18, with a possible D match to TRBD1 (5 bases). CDR1 is KGHSH and CDR2 is LQKENI in the germline V gene. This CDR3 contains 14 residues. Trimming left V 4 bases short and J 4 bases short, with 11 bases between. The DNA for the CDR3 is TGTGCCAGCTCACTGGACATGGCGAATCAGCCCCAGCATTTT. It specifies CASSLDMANQPQHF.

The chain is built from TRBV2 and TRBJ2-7; D not certain. Germline V gene data show CDR1 as SNHLY and CDR2 as FYNNEI. V was pared by 6 bases and J by 7 bases, with 16 bases between. This CDR3 spans 13 amino acids. CDR3 amino acids: CASSQRPAWEQYF. CDR3 DNA sequence: TGTGCCAGCAGCCAGAGACCGGCCTGGGAGCAGTACTTC.

J is TRBJ2-1 and V is TRBV18; D not resolved. The CDR3 sequence is 13 residues long. Germline CDR1 and CDR2: KGHSH and LQKENI. With 3 bases removed from V and 10 bases from J, the gap between germline ends came to 13 bases. DNA of the CDR3: TGTGCCAGCTCACCCCCGGACGCGACGGAGCAGTTCTTC. Residues: CASSPPDATEQFF.

V gene TRBV6-1 combines with J gene TRBJ2-7; D gene ambiguous. V was pared by 2 bases and J by 3 bases, with 14 bases between. The CDR3 length is 15 residues. Per the germline V gene, CDR1 is MNHNS and CDR2 is SASEGT. CDR3 sequence reads: CASSENPLWGYEQYF. CDR3 DNA: TGTGCCAGCAGTGAAAATCCTCTATGGGGCTACGAGCAGTACTTC.

The chain couples TRBV19 to TRBJ2-2; D ambiguous. CDR1 and CDR2 from the germline V gene are LNHDA and SQIVND (reference sequence). The V end was cut by 1 base, the J end by 0 bases, with 15 bases between. The CDR3 length is 18 residues. This CDR3 is CASSIVALTFANTGELFF. For the CDR3, the DNA is TGTGCCAGTAGTATAGTAGCACTTACTTTCGCGAACACCGGGGAGCTGTTTTTT.

A word on this clonotype: Relative to the germline gene, one junction end is altered; a read error may explain this. The chain uses TRBV14 and TRBJ2-2; D gene ambiguous. Germline V gene sequence: CDR1 SGHDN, CDR2 FVKESK. CDR3 length equals 16 residues. The CDR3 nucleotides read TGTGCCAGCAGCCAAGGCGTTTGGTTGGGCACCAGGGAGCTGTTTTTT. Protein: CASSQGVWLGTRELFF.

The rearrangement joins TRBV5-4 to TRBJ1-5; 11 bases fit TRBD1. This CDR3 contains 19 residues. From germline, CDR1 is SGHNT and CDR2 YYREEE (reference sequence). The junction had 13 bases not matched to a gene; V was cut back by 3 bases and J by 2 bases. As DNA, the CDR3 is TGTGCCAGCAGCTCTAGCCCCTGGGACAGGGGGAATGGCAATCAGCCCCAGCATTTT. Protein sequence: CASSSSPWDRGNGNQPQHF.

The chain couples TRBV6-2 or TRBV6-3 to TRBJ1-6; D is possibly TRBD1 (5 bases). Looked up from germline, CDR1 is MNHEY and CDR2 is SVGEGT. Deletions cut 4 bases from V and 8 bases from J, with 18 bases between. The CDR3 is 16 residues long. Here the CDR3 reads CASSSQDPGTDSPLHF. CDR3 bases: TGTGCCAGCAGTTCCCAGGACCCTGGGACGGATTCACCCCTCCACTTT.

The chain couples TRBV10-3 to TRBJ1-6; 8 bases align to TRBD1. The trim removed 10 bases at V and 8 bases at J, leaving 4 bases unmatched. Germline-derived CDR1 and CDR2 are ENHRY and SYGVKD. CDR3 length: 12 residues. Written as DNA, the CDR3 is TGTGCCAGCTCGACAGGGGATTCACCCCTCCACTTT. Translation: CASSTGDSPLHF.